In its sample, the clone carrying this T cell receptor (beta chain) was seen many times. What it recognizes is unknown. The germline V gene encodes CDR1 SEHNR and CDR2 FQNEAQ (reference sequence). The ends were cut back, 1 base at V and 7 bases at J, with 16 bases in the middle. The CDR3 has 16 residues. The entry originates in a study of blood T cells in healthy people across ages. It was with a sample-barcoded 5' primer and a J-beta primer mix that a second PCR of roughly 7 to 12 cycles was run. Each CDR3 protein is one row after TCRdb ran MiXCR on the 5' RACE reads. The table includes about 650,000 distinct CDR3 sequences, 32% detected once. Study-wide points: Getting older went along with TCR beta diversity per million T cells dropping roughly linearly. Fewer expanded clones and more diversity marked long-lived versus aged donors.

The sequence derives from a woman older than 75 in good health. The chain combines TRBV7-9 with TRBJ1-4; perhaps TRBD1 as D (5 bases). Material for sequencing was blood. CDR3 DNA: TGTGCCAGCAGCTTAGAAGGGGCCCGGTCGGGTGAAAAACTGTTTTTT. Translating it yields CASSLEGARSGEKLFF.